This TCR beta chain was observed in a study of control samples from healthy donors and cancer patients. Some clones are missing from TCRdb's copy, which holds only in-frame ones; the method was immunoSEQ multiplex PCR. The repertoire holds about 250,000 clones, with over 75% as singletons. The receptor was isolated from a woman in her sixties or seventies with lung cancer. The sequenced sample consisted of PBMCs.

Here the CDR3 reads CASSELRQDSDTQYF. The CDR3 region has the DNA TGTGCCAGCAGTGAATTGAGACAGGACTCAGATACGCAGTATTTT. The J gene is TRBJ2-3, the V gene TRBV2; D is perhaps TRBD1 (6 bases). Germline V gives CDR1 SNHLY, CDR2 FYNNEI. The CDR3 extends over 15 amino acids. V was clipped by 2 bases and J by 4 bases, with 13 bases between them. Full variable domain (rest looked up from reference TRBV2 and TRBJ2-3): EPEVTQTPSHQVTQMGQEVILRCVPISNHLYFYWYRQILGQKVEFLVSFYNNEISEKSEIFDDQFSVERPDGSNFTLKIRSTKLEDSAMYFCASSELRQDSDTQYFGPGTRLTVL.